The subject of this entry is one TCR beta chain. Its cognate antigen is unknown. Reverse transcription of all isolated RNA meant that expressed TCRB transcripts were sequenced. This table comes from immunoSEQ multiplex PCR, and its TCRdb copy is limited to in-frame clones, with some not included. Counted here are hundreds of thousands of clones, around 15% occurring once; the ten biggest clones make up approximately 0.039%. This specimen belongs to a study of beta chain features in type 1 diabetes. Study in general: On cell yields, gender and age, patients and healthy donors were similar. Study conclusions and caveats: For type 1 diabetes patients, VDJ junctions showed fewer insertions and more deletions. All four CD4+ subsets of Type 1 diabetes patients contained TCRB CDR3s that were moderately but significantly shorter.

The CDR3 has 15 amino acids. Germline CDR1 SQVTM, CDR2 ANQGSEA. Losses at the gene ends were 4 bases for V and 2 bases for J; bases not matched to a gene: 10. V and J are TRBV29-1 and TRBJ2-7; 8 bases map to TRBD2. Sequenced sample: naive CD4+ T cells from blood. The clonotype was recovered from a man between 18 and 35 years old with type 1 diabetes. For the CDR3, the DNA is TGCAGCGTTGGTAACCAGCGGGGGCGTACCTACGAGCAGTACTTC. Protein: CSVGNQRGRTYEQYF.